This T cell receptor (beta chain) was documented in a study of CXCR3-negative and CXCR3-positive naive CD8 T cells. Comment on this clonotype: The target antigen is unknown.

Triplicate sorting captured about 300,000 cells each from every CD8+ T cell subset. cDNA libraries for TRB were generated by 5' RACE incorporating UMI labels. Each CDR3 protein gets one entry in TCRdb, which reprocessed the 5' RACE reads and gives no DNA. The repertoire table contains about 30,000 distinct CDR3 sequences. The study's findings and limits: The study found comparably high diversity in both naive subsets and much lower diversity in memory CD8+ cells. Naive subsets did not differ in surface CD5, and the authors estimated TCR strength using properties of the TRB CDR3. Researchers reported similar TRBV-TRBJ usage in naive CXCR3-negative and CXCR3-positive cells, though memory differed.

The CDR3 covers 14 residues. The chain is built from TRBV21-1 and TRBJ2-7; TCRdb selects TRBD1, and the lack of DNA leaves this call unchecked. TRBV21-1 counts as a pseudogene. The specimen was memory CD8+ T cells from blood. This receptor was taken from a human donor in good health. Some clones in this sample may be carry-over from other donors' samples. The CDR3 sequence is CATTGAQISYEQYF.